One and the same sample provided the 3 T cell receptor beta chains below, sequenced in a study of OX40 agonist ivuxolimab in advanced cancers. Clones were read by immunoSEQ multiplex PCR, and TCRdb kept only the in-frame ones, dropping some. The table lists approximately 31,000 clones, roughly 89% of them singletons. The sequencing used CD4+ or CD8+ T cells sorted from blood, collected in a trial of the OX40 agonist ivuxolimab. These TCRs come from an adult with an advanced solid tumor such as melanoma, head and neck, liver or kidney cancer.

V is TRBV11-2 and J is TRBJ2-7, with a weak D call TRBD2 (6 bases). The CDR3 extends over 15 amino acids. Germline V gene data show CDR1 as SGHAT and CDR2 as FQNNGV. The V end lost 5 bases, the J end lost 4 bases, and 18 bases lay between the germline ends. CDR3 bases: TGTGCCAGCAGCCCAATGGGGGGTGGGCAATACGAGCAGTACTTC. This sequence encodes CASSPMGGGQYEQYF.

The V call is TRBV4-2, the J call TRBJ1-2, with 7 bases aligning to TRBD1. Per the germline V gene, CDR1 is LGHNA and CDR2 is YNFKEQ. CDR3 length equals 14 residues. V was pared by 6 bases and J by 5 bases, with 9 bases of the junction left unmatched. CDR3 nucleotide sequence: TGTGCCAGCAGTCCTAACAGGGGCGCATATGGCTACACCTTC. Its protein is CASSPNRGAYGYTF.

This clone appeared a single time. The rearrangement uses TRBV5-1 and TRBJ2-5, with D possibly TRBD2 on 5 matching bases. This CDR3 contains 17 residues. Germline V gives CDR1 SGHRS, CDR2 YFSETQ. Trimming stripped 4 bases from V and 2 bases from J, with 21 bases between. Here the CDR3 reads CASSIPSGTRNQETQYF. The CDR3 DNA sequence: TGCGCCAGCAGCATACCCAGCGGAACACGGAATCAAGAGACCCAGTACTTC.